This TCR beta chain was obtained from a study of T cell changes during pregnancy in multiple sclerosis. Some clones are missing from TCRdb's copy, which holds only in-frame ones; the method was immunoSEQ multiplex PCR. The table records tens of thousands of clones, 75% to 95% of them present only once. This clone has only one observation. Germline assignment: CDR1 MNHEY and CDR2 SVGAGI. Trimming took 3 bases from V and 4 from J, leaving 10 bases between them. The CDR3 has 14 amino acids. The material sequenced was CD4+ T cells from peripheral blood mononuclear cells, taken in the third trimester of pregnancy. This chain links TRBV6-5 with TRBJ1-3; no firm D call. The receptor was isolated from a female donor in good health, enrolled as a control in a pregnancy study. The CDR3 region has the DNA TGTGCCAGCAGTTATTCCGGGTCCGGAAACACCATATATTTT. It is translated as CASSYSGSGNTIYF.